This T cell receptor beta chain is from a study of metastatic and nonmetastatic thyroid tumors. MiXCR reprocessed the PCR reads for TCRdb. The sample shows approximately 21,000 clones, about a fifth of them seen only once. This clone was seen a handful of times. The antigen is unknown. A read error may produce the germline difference seen at one junction end. Overall study results and limits: Malignant thyroid tumors reportedly had TCR beta diversity that was significantly higher than in benign nodules, in blood and tumor.

All patients were treatment-naive before thyroid surgery. CDR3 size: 14 residues. Germline V gene data show CDR1 as MDHEN and CDR2 as SYDVKM. V and J are TRBV28 and TRBJ2-7; D remains ambiguous. The sequenced sample consisted of blood. The receptor's source is a female donor with papillary thyroid cancer or a benign thyroid nodule (not recorded which). Some clones in this sample may be carry-over from other donors' samples. The CDR3 spells CTSSLRGSSYEQYF. The CDR3 nucleotides read TGTACCAGCAGTTTACGCGGTAGCTCCTACGAGCAGTACTTC.